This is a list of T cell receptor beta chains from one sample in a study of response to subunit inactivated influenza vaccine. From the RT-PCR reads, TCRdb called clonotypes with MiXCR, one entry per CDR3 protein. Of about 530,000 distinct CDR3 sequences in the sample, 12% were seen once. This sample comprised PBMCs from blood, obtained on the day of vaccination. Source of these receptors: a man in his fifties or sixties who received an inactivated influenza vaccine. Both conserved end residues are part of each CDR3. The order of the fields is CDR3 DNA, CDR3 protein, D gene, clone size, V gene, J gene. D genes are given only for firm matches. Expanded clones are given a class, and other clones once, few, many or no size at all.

TGTGCCAGCAGCCAAGGGCTAGCGAAAAATGAGCAGTTCTTC,CASSQGLAKNEQFF,.,many,TRBV3-1,TRBJ2-1
TGTGCCAGTAGTATCTCTGGCGGAGAGATCTACGAGCAGTACTTC,CASSISGGEIYEQYF,.,.,TRBV19,TRBJ2-7
TGTGCCAGCAGGATGGGGGTTGAGCAGTTCTTC,CASRMGVEQFF,.,few,TRBV6-2/TRBV6-3,TRBJ2-1
TGTGCCAGCAGCCAAGACGGGATAACTCAGCCCCAGCATTTT,CASSQDGITQPQHF,.,many,TRBV3-1,TRBJ1-5
TGTGCCAGTTCGACAGGGATGGAAGAGACCCAGTACTTC,CASSTGMEETQYF,TRBD1,many,TRBV28,TRBJ2-5
TGTGCCCCTCGGCCGGACAGGGTCGTGTACGAGCAGTACTTC,CAPRPDRVVYEQYF,.,few,TRBV21-1,TRBJ2-7
TGTGCCAGCAGCTTAGTTGGGAGAGCTGAGACCCAGTACTTC,CASSLVGRAETQYF,.,.,TRBV7-8,TRBJ2-5
TGCAGTGCTCCTATGTCGGGGAGCGGCACAGATACGCAGTATTTT,CSAPMSGSGTDTQYF,.,.,TRBV20-1,TRBJ2-3
TGTGCCAGCAGCTGGGGGGATGCAGCCGAGCAGTACTTC,CASSWGDAAEQYF,.,.,TRBV11-2,TRBJ2-7
TGTGCCAGCAGTGCCCAAATAAGTAGGGGCTATGAGCAGTTCTTC,CASSAQISRGYEQFF,.,.,TRBV6-1,TRBJ2-1
TGCGCCAGCAGCTTGGCTGGTGTTAGCGTGACCGGGGAGCTGTTTTTT,CASSLAGVSVTGELFF,.,.,TRBV5-1,TRBJ2-2
TGTGCCAGCAGTGAGACTAGCGGGGAGACCTACGAGCAGTACTTC,CASSETSGETYEQYF,TRBD2,.,TRBV6-1,TRBJ2-7
TGTGCCAGCAGCCATATAGACAGGGACGAGCAGTACTTC,CASSHIDRDEQYF,TRBD1,.,TRBV4-2,TRBJ2-7
TGCGCCAGCAGCCAAGATCGGGGATTCGGGGAGCTGTTTTTT,CASSQDRGFGELFF,.,.,TRBV4-3,TRBJ2-2
TGTGCCAGCAGCCAAACGACTAGCCGCAGCTCCTACAATGAGCAGTTCTTC,CASSQTTSRSSYNEQFF,TRBD2,.,TRBV7-9,TRBJ2-1
TGTGCCAGCAGACCATCGACAGGGGTCGAGCAGTACTTC,CASRPSTGVEQYF,TRBD1,.,TRBV12-3/TRBV12-4,TRBJ2-7
TGTGCCAGCAGCCCTCTTGCGGAGCTCCCGGCGCAGTATTTT,CASSPLAELPAQYF,.,.,TRBV9,TRBJ2-3
TGTGCCAGCAGTAAGACTAGCGGGAGAGAGGCGCAGTTCTTC,CASSKTSGREAQFF,TRBD2,few,TRBV2,TRBJ2-1
TGCGCCAGCAGCCAAGGATGGGCGGGCGGTGGAGAGCAGTACTTC,CASSQGWAGGGEQYF,.,.,TRBV4-3,TRBJ2-7
TGCGCCAGCAGCATTAGCGGGAGTACCTACGAGCAGTACTTC,CASSISGSTYEQYF,TRBD2,many,TRBV5-1,TRBJ2-7
TGTGCCATCAGTGCACAGGTTAGCGGGAGCTCCTACAATGAGCAGTTCTTC,CAISAQVSGSSYNEQFF,TRBD2,few,TRBV10-3,TRBJ2-1
TGCAGTGCTAGAGGGGATGGCTTCCCTGGGGCCAACGTCCTGACTTTC,CSARGDGFPGANVLTF,.,.,TRBV20-1,TRBJ2-6
TGCGCCAGCAGCTTGGACCGGGGGTTGAGGACAGATACGCAGTATTTT,CASSLDRGLRTDTQYF,.,few,TRBV5-1,TRBJ2-3
TGCGCCAGCAGCCAGCTTCCGGGACTAGCGGGAACAGATACGCAGTATTTT,CASSQLPGLAGTDTQYF,TRBD2,few,TRBV4-1,TRBJ2-3
TGCGCCAGCAGCCAAGATTCGGGCACAGATACGCAGTATTTT,CASSQDSGTDTQYF,.,.,TRBV4-3,TRBJ2-3
TGTGCCAGCAGCCCCGGTCGGGGGAACATTCAGTACTTC,CASSPGRGNIQYF,.,many,TRBV7-8,TRBJ2-4
TGCAGTGAGACGACAGTTCCTAGCACAGATACGCAGTATTTT,CSETTVPSTDTQYF,.,.,TRBV20-1,TRBJ2-3
TGTGCCAGCAGCTTCTTACCCACTCGGGGCGGGGAGCTGTTTTTT,CASSFLPTRGGELFF,.,.,TRBV7-6,TRBJ2-2
TGTGCCATCAGCGTAGAGACTCGGGTCGGACACGAGCAGTACTTC,CAISVETRVGHEQYF,.,.,TRBV10-3,TRBJ2-7
TGCAGTGCTAGAGAAGCGGGGGGCCTCTCTGGGGCCAACGTCCTGACTTTC,CSAREAGGLSGANVLTF,TRBD2,few,TRBV20-1,TRBJ2-6
TGCAGTGCTGAGGCCCAGGGTGGCGGGGGAAGCACAGATACGCAGTATTTT,CSAEAQGGGGSTDTQYF,TRBD2,many,TRBV20-1,TRBJ2-3
TGTGCCAGCAGCTTCAGGGACGGGGGTACGCAGTATTTT,CASSFRDGGTQYF,.,.,TRBV7-8,TRBJ2-3
TGCAGTGCTAGAGATTCTAGCCCGACTTTGAGGGAGCAGTACTTC,CSARDSSPTLREQYF,.,.,TRBV20-1,TRBJ2-7
TGCAGCGTTGAAAGCCTGGGGGTGGCCCGGACCAAAAACATTCAGTACTTC,CSVESLGVARTKNIQYF,.,.,TRBV29-1,TRBJ2-4
TGCGCCAGCAGCCTTGGGGTCGGCGGGAGTAATGAGCAGTTCTTC,CASSLGVGGSNEQFF,TRBD2,many,TRBV5-1,TRBJ2-1
TGCAGCGTTGTCCCAGGGGGAGGTGAAAAACTGTTTTTT,CSVVPGGGEKLFF,TRBD1,many,TRBV29-1,TRBJ1-4
TGCGCCAGCACCAGTGCAAGGGGGAGAACTGAAGCTTTCTTT,CASTSARGRTEAFF,.,many,TRBV4-1,TRBJ1-1
TGTGCCAGCAGGGCCGGACAGGTGAGCTCCTACGAGCAGTACTTC,CASRAGQVSSYEQYF,TRBD1,.,TRBV27,TRBJ2-7
TGCAGTGCTCGGACAGGGGGAGGTAGGAATGAGCAGTTCTTC,CSARTGGGRNEQFF,TRBD1,.,TRBV20-1,TRBJ2-1
TGTGCCAGCAGCCCGGCGATTGGGCAAGAGACCCAGTACTTC,CASSPAIGQETQYF,.,few,TRBV7-6,TRBJ2-5
TGCGCCAGCAGCCAGGAACTAGCGGGGGGCCTGAATGAGCAGTTCTTC,CASSQELAGGLNEQFF,TRBD2,.,TRBV4-3,TRBJ2-1
TGTGCCAGCAGTTTCTCCCCCACCGGGGAGCTGTTTTTT,CASSFSPTGELFF,.,many,TRBV12-3/TRBV12-4,TRBJ2-2
TGCAGTGCTAGAAACGGGGAGGACCTACAAGAGACCCAGTACTTC,CSARNGEDLQETQYF,.,.,TRBV20-1,TRBJ2-5
TGTGCCAGCAGCAAAGAGATCGGGCATACCACCTACAATGAGCAGTTCTTC,CASSKEIGHTTYNEQFF,.,.,TRBV21-1,TRBJ2-1
TGTGCCAGCAGTCTAGCGGGAGGGTCGGGGGAGCAGTACTTC,CASSLAGGSGEQYF,TRBD2,.,TRBV12-3/TRBV12-4,TRBJ2-7
TGCGCCAGCAGCCAAGTCCCCCGGGGTAAGGTTTACGAGCAGTACTTC,CASSQVPRGKVYEQYF,.,few,TRBV4-1,TRBJ2-7
TGCAGCGTTGAAAGATCGGGGGGCAGTACAGATACGCAGTATTTT,CSVERSGGSTDTQYF,.,.,TRBV29-1,TRBJ2-3
TGTGCCAGCAAGGACGAGAACACCGGGGAGCTGTTTTTT,CASKDENTGELFF,.,few,TRBV28,TRBJ2-2
TGTGCCAGCAGCAACTTTCAGGGGGCGGGCCACGAGCAGTACTTC,CASSNFQGAGHEQYF,TRBD1,.,TRBV7-2,TRBJ2-7
TGTGCCAGCAGCTTCGGTGGACAGGGCTACGAGCAGTACTTC,CASSFGGQGYEQYF,TRBD1,many,TRBV7-2,TRBJ2-7
TGTGCCAGTAGAAAAACAGGGGGCGGTTACGAGCAGTACTTC,CASRKTGGGYEQYF,TRBD1,few,TRBV19,TRBJ2-7
TGTGCCAGCAGCACGGGACAGAGATACGAGCAGTACTTC,CASSTGQRYEQYF,TRBD1,.,TRBV6-6,TRBJ2-7
TGTGCCAGCAGCCCCCTCCGGATGTACGATACGCAGTATTTT,CASSPLRMYDTQYF,.,few,TRBV9,TRBJ2-3
TGCGCCAGCAGCTTGGTGGGGACTAGCGGGGGCGAGCAGTACTTC,CASSLVGTSGGEQYF,TRBD2,.,TRBV5-1,TRBJ2-7
TGCAGTGCTAGAGGTCAACCGGGGGCAGGAGATACGCAGTATTTT,CSARGQPGAGDTQYF,.,.,TRBV20-1,TRBJ2-3
TGCAGCGTTGACCTTTGGGAGGGTAGGGCCCAAGAGACCCAGTACTTC,CSVDLWEGRAQETQYF,TRBD2,.,TRBV29-1,TRBJ2-5
TGTGCCAGCAGTGCCTTTCGGGTAAACCCCTACAATGAGCAGTTCTTC,CASSAFRVNPYNEQFF,.,.,TRBV6-1,TRBJ2-1
TGTGCCAGCAGCCGGAGGACTAGCGGGAGGGGGACAGATACGCAGTATTTT,CASSRRTSGRGTDTQYF,TRBD2,.,TRBV3-1,TRBJ2-3
TGCAGTGCTAGAGAACCCGGACAGGGGGCTATCGACGAGCAGTACTTC,CSAREPGQGAIDEQYF,TRBD1,.,TRBV20-1,TRBJ2-7
TGTGCCAGCAGCCTTAAGACAGGTCCCCACAATGAGCAGTTCTTC,CASSLKTGPHNEQFF,.,few,TRBV3-1,TRBJ2-1